This T cell receptor (beta chain) was documented in a study of blood T cell repertoires in COVID-19. The CDR3 consists of 13 residues. Germline V gene data show CDR1 as SEHNR and CDR2 as FQNEAQ (reference sequence). With 6 bases removed from V and 4 bases from J, the gap between germline ends came to 10 bases. The table came from immunoSEQ multiplex PCR; TCRdb's copy has only in-frame clones and leaves some out. This sample has more than 50,000 clones, with just over 90% found just once. This sequence originates from a human donor in a cohort sampled during active COVID-19. The sequenced sample was peripheral blood. The chain combines TRBV7-9 with TRBJ2-1; TRBD2 might be the D (6 bases). CDR3 DNA: TGTGCCAGCAGGGGGACTTTTTACAATGAGCAGTTCTTC. It codes for CASRGTFYNEQFF.